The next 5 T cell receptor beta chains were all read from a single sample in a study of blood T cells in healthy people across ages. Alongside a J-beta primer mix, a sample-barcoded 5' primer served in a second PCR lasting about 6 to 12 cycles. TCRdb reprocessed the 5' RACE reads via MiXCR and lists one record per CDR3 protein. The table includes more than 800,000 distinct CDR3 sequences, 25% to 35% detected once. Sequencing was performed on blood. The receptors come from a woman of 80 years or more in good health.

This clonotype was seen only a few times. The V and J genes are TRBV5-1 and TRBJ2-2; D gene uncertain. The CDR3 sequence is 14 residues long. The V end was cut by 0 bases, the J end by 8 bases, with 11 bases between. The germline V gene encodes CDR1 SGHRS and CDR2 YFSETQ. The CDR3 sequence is CASSLAAKKGELFF. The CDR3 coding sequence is TGCGCCAGCAGCTTGGCTGCAAAGAAGGGGGAGCTGTTTTTT. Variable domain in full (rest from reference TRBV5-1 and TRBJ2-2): KAGVTQTPRYLIKTRGQQVTLSCSPISGHRSVSWYQQTPGQGLQFLFEYFSETQRNKGNFPGRFSGRQFSNSRSEMNVSTLELGDSALYLCASSLAAKKGELFFGEGSRLTVL.

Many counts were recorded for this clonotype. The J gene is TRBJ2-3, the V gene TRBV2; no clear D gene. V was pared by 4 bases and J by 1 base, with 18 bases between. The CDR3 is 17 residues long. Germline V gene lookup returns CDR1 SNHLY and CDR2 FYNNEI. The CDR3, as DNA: TGTGCCAGCAGTGTTGTGAGGCTAGGCCAAGGCACAGATACGCAGTATTTT. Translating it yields CASSVVRLGQGTDTQYF.

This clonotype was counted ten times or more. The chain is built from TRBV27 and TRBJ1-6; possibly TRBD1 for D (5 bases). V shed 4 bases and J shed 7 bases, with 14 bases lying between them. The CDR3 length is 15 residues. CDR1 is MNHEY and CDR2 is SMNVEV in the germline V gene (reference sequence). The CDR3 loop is CASSSSGRLNSPLHF. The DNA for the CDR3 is TGTGCCAGCAGTTCCTCGGGACGGCTCAATTCACCCCTCCACTTT.

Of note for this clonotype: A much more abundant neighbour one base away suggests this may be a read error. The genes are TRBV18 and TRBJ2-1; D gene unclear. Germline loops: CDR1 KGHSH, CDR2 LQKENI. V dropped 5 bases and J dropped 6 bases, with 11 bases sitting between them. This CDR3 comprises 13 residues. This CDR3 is CASSSQLSNEQFF. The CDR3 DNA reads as TGTGCCAGCTCATCACAATTGTCCAATGAGCAGTTCTTC.

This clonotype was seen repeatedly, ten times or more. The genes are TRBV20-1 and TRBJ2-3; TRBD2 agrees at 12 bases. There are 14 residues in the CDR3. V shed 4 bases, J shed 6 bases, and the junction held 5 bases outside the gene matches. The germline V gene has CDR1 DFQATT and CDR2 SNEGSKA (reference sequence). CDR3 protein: CSATTSGGGDTQYF. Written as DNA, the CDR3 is TGCAGTGCTACGACTAGCGGGGGTGGGGATACGCAGTATTTT.